This passage covers 5 T cell receptor beta chains from one sample sequenced in a study of T-cell reconstitution after alpha-beta-depleted transplantation in children. Unique molecular identifiers were used in preparing the TCRbeta library. TCRdb analysed the PCR reads with MiXCR anew, one entry per CDR3 protein. Here the sample spans about 980,000 distinct CDR3 sequences, 25% to 30% being singletons. Sequenced here: PBMCs, mostly from graft donor cells, sampled 360 days after TCRalphabeta/CD19-depleted stem cell transplant. Receptors were obtained from a boy under two years old who had a stem cell transplant for SCID, so the T cells may come from the graft donor.

The chain combines TRBV5-1 with TRBJ1-4; TRBD1 agrees at 7 bases. The CDR3 is 14 amino acids. V shed 4 bases and J 5 bases; nucleotides not matched to a gene: 5. The germline CDR1 and CDR2 sequences are SGHRS and YFSETQ. The CDR3 spells CASSDRDGNEKLFF. The DNA of the CDR3 is TGCGCCAGCAGCGACAGGGACGGGAATGAAAAACTGTTTTTT.

V and J are TRBV20-1 and TRBJ1-2; possibly TRBD1 for D (6 bases). The V gene's germline CDR1 is DFQATT and CDR2 SNEGSKA (reference sequence). CDR3 length equals 13 residues. V lost 6 bases to trimming and J lost 0 bases, with 11 bases between them. The CDR3 DNA reads as TGCAGTGCCTCACAGGGACCTAACTATGGCTACACCTTC. This sequence encodes CSASQGPNYGYTF.

The chain couples TRBV7-2 to TRBJ2-5; D is possibly TRBD1 (5 bases). CDR1 is SGHTA and CDR2 is FQGNSA in the germline V gene. Between the trimmed V and J ends, which lost 3 bases and 4 bases, there was a span of 9 bases. The CDR3 has 13 amino acids. CDR3 protein: CASSFGRAETQYF. The CDR3 nucleotides read TGTGCCAGCAGCTTCGGCAGGGCAGAGACCCAGTACTTC.

The CDR3 DNA is TGCAGTGCTGAACGTCAGGGGACCGCCACTGAAGCTTTCTTT. It translates to CSAERQGTATEAFF. This sequence joins TRBV20-1 and TRBJ1-1; a possible D gene is TRBD1 (6 bases). This CDR3 spans 14 amino acids. CDR1 and CDR2 from the germline V gene are DFQATT and SNEGSKA (reference sequence). Trimming pared 5 bases from V and 4 bases from J, leaving 17 bases between.

The CDR3 DNA reads TGCGCCAGCAGCCAAGTCGGACAGGGGGCATCTGGCTACACCTTC. Translated: CASSQVGQGASGYTF. V gene TRBV4-1 combines with J gene TRBJ1-2, with 11 bases identical to TRBD1. The germline gives CDR1 MGHRA, CDR2 YSYEKL. This CDR3 contains 15 residues. The junction had 5 bases not matched to a gene; V was cut back by 1 base and J by 7 bases.